The 28 T cell receptor beta chains presented below share a single source sample, sequenced in a study of blood T cells in healthy people across ages (dated by TCRdb to about 2015). Libraries were made using 5' RACE. A second PCR of roughly 7 to 11 cycles was performed with a sample-barcoded 5' primer and a J-beta primer mix. TCRdb applied fastp at Q25 and MiXCR to the public reads, then kept only in-frame beta chains. Every entry covers one CDR3 protein and lists the most common genes and DNA from its rows. The sample table holds around 2 million distinct CDR3 sequences, of which 35% to 50% were seen once. Of the sample, approximately 22% is held by the ten largest clones. The sequenced sample consisted of blood. The receptors stem from a human donor in good health.

The V call is TRBV11-2, the J call TRBJ1-6; no clear D. V was pared by 3 bases and J by 10 bases, with 10 bases between. Germline V gives CDR1 SGHAT, CDR2 FQNNGV. The CDR3 is 13 residues long. CDR3 loop: CASSFNVGSPLHF. The CDR3 region has the DNA TGTGCCAGCAGCTTTAATGTGGGGTCACCCCTCCACTTT.

The V gene is TRBV7-2, the J gene TRBJ2-7, with TRBD1 matching over 7 bases. V lost 5 bases, J lost 0 bases, and 10 bases stayed unmatched. CDR3 length: 16 residues. CDR1 SGHTA and CDR2 FQGNSA come from the germline V gene. The CDR3 DNA sequence: TGTGCCAGCAGCACTACCGGGACAGTGAGCTCCTACGAGCAGTACTTC. Amino acid sequence: CASSTTGTVSSYEQYF.

The rearrangement uses TRBV4-3 and TRBJ1-2, with a possible D match to TRBD1 (5 bases). V was trimmed by 2 bases and J by 1 base, leaving 14 bases between them. Germline V lookup: CDR1 LGHNA, CDR2 YSLEER. The CDR3 runs 16 residues. The CDR3 reads CASSQTPGGVNYGYTF. CDR3 sequence (DNA): TGCGCCAGCAGCCAAACCCCCGGGGGGGTTAACTATGGCTACACCTTC.

This clonotype was detected a few times. The chain employs TRBV20-1 and TRBJ2-7, with D perhaps matching TRBD2 (5 bases). V was clipped by 6 bases and J by 3 bases, with 18 bases between them. The CDR3 is made up of 14 amino acids. CDR1 is DFQATT and CDR2 is SNEGSKA in the germline V gene (reference sequence). The CDR3 nucleotides read TGCAGTGCCCCCGAGGAGGCCGGAGGCTACGAGCAGTACTTC. It codes for CSAPEEAGGYEQYF.

With respect to this clonotype: The junction shows a germline mismatch at one end, possibly a read error. The chain is built from TRBV12-3 or TRBV12-4 and TRBJ2-1; unclear D gene. The CDR3 contains 11 residues. Here the CDR3 reads CASSYSNGQFF. In DNA, the CDR3 is TGTGCCAGCAGTTACAGCAATGGGCAGTTCTTC.

A few counts support this clonotype. V and J are TRBV20-1 and TRBJ2-7, with D unresolved. Germline V gene sequence: CDR1 DFQATT, CDR2 SNEGSKA (reference sequence). V was cut by 2 bases and J by 3 bases, with 11 bases left in between. The CDR3 consists of 13 residues. The CDR3 region has the DNA TGCAGTGCTAGACGTAGAGCAGGCTACGAGCAGTACTTC. Its translation is CSARRRAGYEQYF.

The rearrangement joins TRBV4-1 to TRBJ2-1, with 15 bases matching TRBD2. J gave up 9 bases and V 5 bases, and 11 bases lay outside the gene matches. CDR1 is MGHRA, CDR2 YSYEKL, per germline. CDR3 size: 17 residues. CDR3 residues: CASSKTGTSGGPGEQFF. In nucleotides, the CDR3 is TGCGCCAGCAGCAAAACCGGGACTAGCGGGGGGCCGGGTGAGCAGTTCTTC.

This clonotype was detected only a few times. The chain links TRBV7-2 to TRBJ2-1; D may be TRBD1 (5 bases). This CDR3 comprises 14 residues. With 1 base removed from V and 9 bases from J, the gap between germline ends came to 13 bases. Germline CDR1 SGHTA, CDR2 FQGNSA. As DNA, the CDR3 is TGTGCCAGCAGCTTAGAGCCAGGGCTCACTGAGCAGTTCTTC. Residues: CASSLEPGLTEQFF.

This chain joins TRBV7-9 and TRBJ2-3; a possible D gene is TRBD1 (7 bases). In germline, CDR1 is SEHNR, CDR2 FQNEAQ (reference sequence). Trimming removed 5 bases from V and 0 bases from J, with 24 bases in between. The CDR3 runs to 19 residues. Written as DNA, the CDR3 is TGTGCCAGCAGCCCGACCGGACAGGCGGGATCCTCTAGCACAGATACGCAGTATTTT. Its protein is CASSPTGQAGSSSTDTQYF.

The chain uses TRBV28 and TRBJ1-2; D not certain. CDR3 length: 13 residues. The V and J ends lost 1 base and 8 bases respectively, with 11 bases between them. Per germline, CDR1 MDHEN and CDR2 SYDVKM. Here the CDR3 reads CASSLLSGRGYTF. CDR3 coding DNA: TGTGCCAGCAGTTTATTATCCGGGCGCGGCTACACCTTC.

CDR3 nucleotide sequence: TGCAGCGTGACAGAAGACCCAGAGACCCAGTACTTC. Amino acids: CSVTEDPETQYF. V gene TRBV29-1 combines with J gene TRBJ2-4; TRBD1 might be the D (5 bases). The J call may be incorrect, as the DNA end agrees better with TRBJ2-5. Germline values: CDR1 SQVTM, CDR2 ANQGSEA. The CDR3 spans 12 residues.

This clonotype was picked up a small number of times. The rearrangement links TRBV10-3 to TRBJ2-1; 8 nucleotides line up with TRBD2. With V trimmed by 4 bases and J by 4 bases, 3 bases remained unmatched. The CDR3 sequence is 14 residues long. Germline V gene data show CDR1 as ENHRY and CDR2 as SYGVKD. Here the CDR3 reads CAISGAGGYNEQFF. CDR3 DNA: TGTGCCATCAGTGGCGCGGGGGGTTACAATGAGCAGTTCTTC.

The chain links TRBV5-1 to TRBJ2-7; no clear D gene. V was cut by 0 bases and J by 0 bases, with 10 bases left in between. The CDR3 loop spans 15 amino acids. Germline V gene sequence: CDR1 SGHRS, CDR2 YFSETQ. DNA for the CDR3: TGCGCCAGCAGCTTGGAACAGAGGAGCTCCTACGAGCAGTACTTC. Protein: CASSLEQRSSYEQYF.

V and J are TRBV27 and TRBJ2-3; 8 bases are a match to TRBD1. J lost 7 bases, V lost 5 bases, and 5 bases had no gene match. CDR1 is MNHEY, CDR2 SMNVEV, per germline (reference sequence). This CDR3 contains 13 residues. The CDR3 protein is CASSMTGAYTQYF. DNA of the CDR3: TGTGCCAGCAGTATGACAGGGGCATATACGCAGTATTTT.

The chain links TRBV28 to TRBJ2-7; D gene uncertain. There are 14 residues in the CDR3. Trimming stripped 8 bases from V and 2 bases from J, with 16 bases between. Germline loops: CDR1 MDHEN, CDR2 SYDVKM. The CDR3 DNA is TGTGCCAGCTCCTCATTTGTCTCGCCCTACGAGCAGTACTTC. This codes for CASSSFVSPYEQYF.

A few counts support this clonotype. Sequence at one end of the junction differs from germline and may be a read error. V gene TRBV18 combines with J gene TRBJ2-1; TRBD1 is a possible D gene (5 bases). Germline loops: CDR1 KGHSH, CDR2 LQKENI. CDR3 size: 15 residues. This chain's CDR3 is CASSRGVNSNNEQFF. For the CDR3, the DNA is TGTGCCAGCTCACGGGGCGTCAACTCCAACAATGAGCAGTTCTTC.

The chain joins TRBV4-1 to TRBJ1-5, with a tentative D call TRBD1 (6 bases). Per germline, CDR1 MGHRA and CDR2 YSYEKL. Trimming left V 5 bases short and J 7 bases short, with 18 bases between. The CDR3 has 15 residues. The CDR3 sequence is CASSSIGGGLQPQHF. Written as DNA, the CDR3 is TGCGCCAGCAGCTCGATCGGGGGGGGCTTGCAGCCCCAGCATTTT.

The CDR3 DNA is TGTGCCAGCATCAATCCCAGGGGCCCAAGTACTGAAGCTTTCTTT. The encoded protein is CASINPRGPSTEAFF. The V gene is TRBV6-2 or TRBV6-3, the J gene TRBJ1-1; D possibly corresponds to TRBD1 (6 bases). The CDR3 extends over 15 amino acids. V gave up 7 bases and J gave up 5 bases, with 20 bases separating them. Looked up from germline, CDR1 is MNHEY and CDR2 is SVGEGT.

V is TRBV7-2 and J is TRBJ2-6; 7 bases are a match to TRBD1. Germline V CDR1 and CDR2: SGHTA, FQGNSA. This CDR3 comprises 18 residues. Trimming took 5 bases from V and 2 from J; bases not matched to a gene: 12. The CDR3 here is CASSARTGSSPGANVLTF. The CDR3 DNA is TGTGCCAGCAGCGCGCGGACAGGATCAAGCCCTGGGGCCAACGTCCTGACTTTC.

Notes on this clonotype: Sequence at one end of the junction differs from germline and may be a read error. The V gene is TRBV12-3 or TRBV12-4, the J gene TRBJ1-5; weak D call: TRBD1 (5 bases). The CDR3 loop spans 16 amino acids. The CDR3, as DNA: TGTGTCAGCAGTTTACACCGCTGGGGGAGCAGTCAGCCCCAGCATTTT. Translated: CVSSLHRWGSSQPQHF.

The chain recombines TRBV11-2 with TRBJ2-7, with 8 bases matching TRBD1. Germline V CDR1 and CDR2: SGHAT, FQNNGV. The CDR3 spans 15 residues. After removal of 5 bases from V and 1 base from J, the junction contained 7 bases not matched to a gene. The CDR3 sequence: CASSPWDRRSYEQYF. The CDR3 nucleotides are TGTGCCAGCAGCCCCTGGGACAGGAGATCCTACGAGCAGTACTTC.

This clonotype was observed a handful of times. Its ends do not fully match the called genes, so a read error is possible. The chain joins TRBV5-1 to TRBJ1-1; D is unresolved. CDR3 length: 14 residues. Per the germline V gene, CDR1 is SGHRS and CDR2 is YFSETQ. The CDR3 coding sequence is TGCGCCGGCAGCTTTCAGGCGTCGAACACTGAAGCTTTCTTT. Its translation: CAGSFQASNTEAFF.

This clonotype was seen a few times. This chain uses TRBV7-2 with TRBJ1-2; unclear D gene. The CDR3 has 13 amino acids. Germline values: CDR1 SGHTA, CDR2 FQGNSA. V was trimmed by 3 bases and J by 3 bases, leaving 8 bases between them. The CDR3 nucleotides are TGTGCCAGCAGCTTTGATCCGGACTATGGCTACACCTTC. It codes for CASSFDPDYGYTF. Full variable domain (remainder filled in from reference TRBV7-2 and TRBJ1-2): GAGVSQSPSNKVTEKGKDVELRCDPISGHTALYWYRQSLGQGLEFLIYFQGNSAPDKSGLPSDRFSAERTGGSVSTLTIQRTQQEDSAVYLCASSFDPDYGYTFGSGTRLTVV.

Note on this clonotype: At one end, the junction sequence differs from germline, possibly due to a read error. V and J are TRBV9 and TRBJ2-7; no definite D call. The CDR3 is made up of 14 amino acids. Germline V gives CDR1 SGDLS, CDR2 YYNGEE. DNA for the CDR3: TGTGCTAGCAGCGTGACATCTACCTCCTACGAGCAGTACTTC. Translated, it gives CASSVTSTSYEQYF.

Only one count was recorded for this clonotype. The CDR3 bases are TGTGCCAGCAGCTTATTCCCAGGATCATATGGCTACACCTTC. It specifies CASSLFPGSYGYTF. The chain joins TRBV5-5 to TRBJ1-2, with D unresolved. The germline V gene encodes CDR1 SGHKS and CDR2 YYEKEE (reference sequence). The CDR3 extends over 14 amino acids. Trimming shortened V by 2 bases and J by 5 bases, and 13 bases separated the two germline ends.

This clonotype was observed a handful of times. The chain recombines TRBV6-5 with TRBJ2-4, with 8 bases lining up with TRBD2. The DNA end is more similar to TRBJ2-7, so the J call may be wrong. Germline V gives CDR1 MNHEY, CDR2 SVGAGI. There are 14 residues in the CDR3. The DNA of the CDR3 is TGTGCCAGCAGTCAGAGCGGGGGTTGGAACGAGCAGTACTTC. Its translation is CASSQSGGWNEQYF.

This clonotype was seen just once. The rearrangement uses TRBV7-8 and TRBJ2-1; the match to TRBD2 covers 7 bases. Trimming cost V 3 bases and J 7 bases; bases outside gene matches: 12. The CDR3 extends over 16 amino acids. Germline V gene data show CDR1 as SGHVS and CDR2 as FQNEAQ. CDR3 region: CASSLSPMGGLNEQFF. CDR3 DNA sequence: TGTGCCAGCAGCTTGTCCCCCATGGGAGGGCTTAATGAGCAGTTCTTC.

DNA for the CDR3: TGTGCCAGCAGCTTACGGGAGGGGCAGCCCCAGCATTTT. This codes for CASSLREGQPQHF. The rearrangement uses TRBV7-3 and TRBJ1-5, with D tentatively TRBD1 (5 bases). Trimming removed 2 bases at V and 7 bases at J, with 9 bases between. CDR1 and CDR2 from the germline V gene are SGHTA and FQGTGA. The CDR3 spans 13 residues.